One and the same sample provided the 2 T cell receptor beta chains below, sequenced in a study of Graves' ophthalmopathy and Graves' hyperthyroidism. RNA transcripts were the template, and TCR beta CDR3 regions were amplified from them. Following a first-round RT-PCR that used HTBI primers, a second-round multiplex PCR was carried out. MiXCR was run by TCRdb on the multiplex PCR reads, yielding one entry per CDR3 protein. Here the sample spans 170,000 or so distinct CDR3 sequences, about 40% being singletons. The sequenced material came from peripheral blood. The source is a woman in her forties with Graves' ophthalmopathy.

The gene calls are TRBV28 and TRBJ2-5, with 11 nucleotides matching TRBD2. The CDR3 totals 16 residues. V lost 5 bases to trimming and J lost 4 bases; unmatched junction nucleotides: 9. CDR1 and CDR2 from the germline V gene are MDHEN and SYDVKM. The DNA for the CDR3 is TGTGCCAGCAGTGTAGTAGCGGGAGGGTTCGGAGAGACCCAGTACTTC. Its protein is CASSVVAGGFGETQYF.

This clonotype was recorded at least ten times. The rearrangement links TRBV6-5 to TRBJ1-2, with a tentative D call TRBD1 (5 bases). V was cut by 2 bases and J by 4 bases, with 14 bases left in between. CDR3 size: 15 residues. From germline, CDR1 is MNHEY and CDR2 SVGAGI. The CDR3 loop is CASSYETGIFYGYTF. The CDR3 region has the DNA TGTGCCAGCAGTTACGAAACAGGAATCTTCTATGGCTACACCTTC.